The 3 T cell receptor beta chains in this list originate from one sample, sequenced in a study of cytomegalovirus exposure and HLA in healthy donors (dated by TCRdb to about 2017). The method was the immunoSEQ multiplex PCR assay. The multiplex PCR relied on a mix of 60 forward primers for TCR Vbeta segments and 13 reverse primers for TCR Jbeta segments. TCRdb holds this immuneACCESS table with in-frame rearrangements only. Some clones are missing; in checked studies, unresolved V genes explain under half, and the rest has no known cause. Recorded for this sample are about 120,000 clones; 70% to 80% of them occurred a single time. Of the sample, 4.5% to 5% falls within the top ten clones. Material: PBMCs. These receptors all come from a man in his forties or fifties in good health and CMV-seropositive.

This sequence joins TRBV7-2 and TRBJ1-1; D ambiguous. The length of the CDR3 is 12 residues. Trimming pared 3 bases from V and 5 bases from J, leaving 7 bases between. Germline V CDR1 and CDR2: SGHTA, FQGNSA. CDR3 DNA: TGTGCCAGCAGCTTCGTCGGGACTGAAGCTTTCTTT. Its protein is CASSFVGTEAFF.

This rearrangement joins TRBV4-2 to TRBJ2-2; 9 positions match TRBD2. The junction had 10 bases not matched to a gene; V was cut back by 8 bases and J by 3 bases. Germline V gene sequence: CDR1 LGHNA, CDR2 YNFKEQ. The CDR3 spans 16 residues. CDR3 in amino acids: CASFPSGTSHTGELFF. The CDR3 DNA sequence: TGTGCCAGCTTTCCTAGCGGGACTTCTCACACCGGGGAGCTGTTTTTT.

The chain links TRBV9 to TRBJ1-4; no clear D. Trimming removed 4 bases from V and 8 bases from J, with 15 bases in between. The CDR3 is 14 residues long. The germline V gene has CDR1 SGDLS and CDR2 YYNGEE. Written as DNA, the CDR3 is TGTGCCAGCAGCCCGGTACCCGGGATCGAAAAACTGTTTTTT. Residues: CASSPVPGIEKLFF.